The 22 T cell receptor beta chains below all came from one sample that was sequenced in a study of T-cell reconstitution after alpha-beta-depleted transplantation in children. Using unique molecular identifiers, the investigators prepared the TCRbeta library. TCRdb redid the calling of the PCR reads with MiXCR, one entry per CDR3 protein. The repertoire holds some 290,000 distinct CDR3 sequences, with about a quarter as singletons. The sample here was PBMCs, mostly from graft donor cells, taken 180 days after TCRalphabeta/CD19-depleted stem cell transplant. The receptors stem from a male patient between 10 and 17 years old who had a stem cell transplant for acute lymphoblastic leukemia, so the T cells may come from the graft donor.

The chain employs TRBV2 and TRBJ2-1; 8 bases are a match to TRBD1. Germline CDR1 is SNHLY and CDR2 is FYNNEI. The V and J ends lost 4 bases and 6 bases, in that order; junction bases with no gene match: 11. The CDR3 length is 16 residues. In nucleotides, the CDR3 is TGTGCCAGCAGTGTGCGCCTCCAGGGGGCATTCAATGAGCAGTTCTTC. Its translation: CASSVRLQGAFNEQFF.

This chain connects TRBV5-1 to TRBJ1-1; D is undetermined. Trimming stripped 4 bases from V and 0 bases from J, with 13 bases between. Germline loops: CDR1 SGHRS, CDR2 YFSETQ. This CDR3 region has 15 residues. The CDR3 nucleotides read TGCGCCAGCAGCGCATGGAGCTCCCTGAACACTGAAGCTTTCTTT. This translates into CASSAWSSLNTEAFF.

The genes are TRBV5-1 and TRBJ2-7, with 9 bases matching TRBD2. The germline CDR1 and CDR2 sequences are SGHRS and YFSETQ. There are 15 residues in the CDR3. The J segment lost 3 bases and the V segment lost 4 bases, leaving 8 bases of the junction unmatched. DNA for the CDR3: TGCGCCAGCAGCCCGATAGGCGGGAGGGTCTACGAGCAGTACTTC. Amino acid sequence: CASSPIGGRVYEQYF.

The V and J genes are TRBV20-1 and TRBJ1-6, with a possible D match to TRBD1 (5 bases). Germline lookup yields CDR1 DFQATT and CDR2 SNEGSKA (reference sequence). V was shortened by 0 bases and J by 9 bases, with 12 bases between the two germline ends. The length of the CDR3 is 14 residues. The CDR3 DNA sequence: TGCAGTGCTAGAGATAGGGGAAGCGTTTCACCCCTCCACTTT. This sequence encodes CSARDRGSVSPLHF.

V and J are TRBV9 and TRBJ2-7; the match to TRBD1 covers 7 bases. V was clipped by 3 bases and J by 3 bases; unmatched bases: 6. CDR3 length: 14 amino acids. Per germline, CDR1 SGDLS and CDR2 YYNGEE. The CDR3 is CASSAGTEDYEQYF. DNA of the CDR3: TGTGCCAGCAGCGCTGGGACAGAAGACTACGAGCAGTACTTC. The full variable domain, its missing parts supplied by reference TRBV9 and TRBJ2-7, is DSGVTQTPKHLITATGQRVTLRCSPRSGDLSVYWYQQSLDQGLQFLIQYYNGEERAKGNILERFSAQQFPDLHSELNLSSLELGDSALYFCASSAGTEDYEQYFGPGTRLTVT.

CDR3 bases: TGTGCCAGCTCACCTGAAGCGGGAGGGCACAATGAGCAGTTCTTC. Its protein product is CASSPEAGGHNEQFF. The chain is built from TRBV18 and TRBJ2-1; 10 positions agree with TRBD2. V was pared by 3 bases and J by 5 bases, with 4 bases of the junction left unmatched. The germline V gene has CDR1 KGHSH and CDR2 LQKENI. This CDR3 is built from 15 residues. Based on the CDR3 plus reference TRBV18 and TRBJ2-1, the full variable domain is NAGVMQNPRHLVRRRGQEARLRCSPMKGHSHVYWYRQLPEEGLKFMVYLQKENIIDESGMPKERFSAEFPKEGPSILRIQQVVRGDSAAYFCASSPEAGGHNEQFFGPGTRLTVL.

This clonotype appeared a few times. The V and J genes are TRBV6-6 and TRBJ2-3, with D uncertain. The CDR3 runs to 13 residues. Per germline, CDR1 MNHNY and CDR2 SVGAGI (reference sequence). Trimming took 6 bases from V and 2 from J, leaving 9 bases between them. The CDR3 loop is CASRAGLTDTQYF. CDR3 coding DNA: TGTGCCAGCAGGGCCGGCCTCACAGATACGCAGTATTTT.

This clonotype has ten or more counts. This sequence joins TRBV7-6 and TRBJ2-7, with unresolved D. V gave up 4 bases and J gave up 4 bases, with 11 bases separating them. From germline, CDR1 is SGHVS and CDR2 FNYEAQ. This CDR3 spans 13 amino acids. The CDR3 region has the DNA TGTGCCAGCAGCTCTGGACCGTTTTACGAGCAGTACTTC. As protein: CASSSGPFYEQYF.

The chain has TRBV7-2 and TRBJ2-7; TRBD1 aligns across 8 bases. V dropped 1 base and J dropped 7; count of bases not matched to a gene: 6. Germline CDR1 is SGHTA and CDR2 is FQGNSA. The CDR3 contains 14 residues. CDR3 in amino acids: CASSLGQGPGEQYF. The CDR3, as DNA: TGTGCCAGCAGCTTAGGACAGGGGCCGGGTGAGCAGTACTTC.

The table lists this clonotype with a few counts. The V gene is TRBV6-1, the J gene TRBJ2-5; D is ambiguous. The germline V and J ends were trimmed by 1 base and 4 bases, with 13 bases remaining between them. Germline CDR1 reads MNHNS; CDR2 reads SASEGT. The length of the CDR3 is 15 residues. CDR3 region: CASSEGVNYRETQYF. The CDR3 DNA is TGTGCCAGCAGTGAAGGGGTAAACTACAGAGAGACCCAGTACTTC.

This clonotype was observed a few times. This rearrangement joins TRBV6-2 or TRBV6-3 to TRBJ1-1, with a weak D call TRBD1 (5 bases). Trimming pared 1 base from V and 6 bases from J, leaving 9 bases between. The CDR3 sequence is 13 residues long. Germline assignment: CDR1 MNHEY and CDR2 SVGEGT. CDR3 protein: CASSYLRQPEAFF. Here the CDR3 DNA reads TGTGCCAGCAGTTACTTAAGACAGCCTGAAGCTTTCTTT.

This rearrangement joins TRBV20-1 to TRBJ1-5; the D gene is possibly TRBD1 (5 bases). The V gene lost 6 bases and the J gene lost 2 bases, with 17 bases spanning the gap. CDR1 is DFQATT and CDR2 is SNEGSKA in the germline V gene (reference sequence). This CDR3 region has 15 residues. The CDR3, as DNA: TGCAGTGCCTCTCTGGAGGGGCTTGGCAATCAGCCCCAGCATTTT. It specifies CSASLEGLGNQPQHF.

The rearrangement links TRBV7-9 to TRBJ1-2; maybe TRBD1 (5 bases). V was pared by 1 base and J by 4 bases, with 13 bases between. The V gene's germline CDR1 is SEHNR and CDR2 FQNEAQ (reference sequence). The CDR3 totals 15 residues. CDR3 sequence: CASSLGSQTAYGYTF. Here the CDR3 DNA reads TGTGCCAGCAGCTTAGGGAGCCAGACAGCCTATGGCTACACCTTC.

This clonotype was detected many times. As DNA, the CDR3 is TGTGCCAGCAGCCATCCCACAGGGGCTCTTCAAGAGACCCAGTACTTC. It translates to CASSHPTGALQETQYF. The chain combines TRBV4-2 with TRBJ2-5; 7 bases are a match to TRBD1. The V gene end was trimmed by 3 bases and the J gene end by 2 bases; junction bases not matched to a gene: 9. The germline V gene has CDR1 LGHNA and CDR2 YNFKEQ. This CDR3 contains 16 residues.

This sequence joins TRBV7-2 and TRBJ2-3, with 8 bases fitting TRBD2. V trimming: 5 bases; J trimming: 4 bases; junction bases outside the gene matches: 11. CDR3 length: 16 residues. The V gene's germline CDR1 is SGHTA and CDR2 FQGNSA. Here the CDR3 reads CASSLRTSQTADTQYF. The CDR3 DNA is TGTGCCAGCAGCCTCCGGACTAGCCAGACCGCAGATACGCAGTATTTT.

This CDR3 reads CASSSGQGARWQFF. The CDR3 DNA is TGTGCCAGCAGCTCGGGACAGGGGGCGCGTTGGCAGTTCTTC. The V gene is TRBV11-3, the J gene TRBJ2-1; TRBD1 agrees at 12 bases. The CDR3 runs 14 residues. CDR1 and CDR2 from the germline V gene are SGHNT and YENEEA. The junction had 7 bases not matched to a gene; V was cut back by 4 bases and J by 12 bases.

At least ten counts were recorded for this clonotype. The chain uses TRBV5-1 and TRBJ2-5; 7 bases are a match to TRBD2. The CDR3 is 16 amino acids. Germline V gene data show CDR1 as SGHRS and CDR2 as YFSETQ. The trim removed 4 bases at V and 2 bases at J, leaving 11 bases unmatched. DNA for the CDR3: TGCGCCAGCAGCCGAATGCCCCGGGACTATCAAGAGACCCAGTACTTC. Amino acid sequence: CASSRMPRDYQETQYF.

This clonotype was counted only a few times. In DNA, the CDR3 is TGTGCCAGCAGTTACTTATCCGGGACAGGGTTAAGCGAGCAGTACTTC. Its protein is CASSYLSGTGLSEQYF. The rearrangement uses TRBV6-5 and TRBJ2-7, with 9 bases matching TRBD1. Trimming cost V 1 base and J 6 bases; bases outside gene matches: 10. From germline, CDR1 is MNHEY and CDR2 SVGAGI. The CDR3 runs to 16 residues.

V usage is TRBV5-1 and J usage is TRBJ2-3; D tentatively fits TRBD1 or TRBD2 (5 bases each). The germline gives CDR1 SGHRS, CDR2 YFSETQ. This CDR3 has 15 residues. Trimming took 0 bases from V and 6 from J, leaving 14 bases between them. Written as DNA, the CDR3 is TGCGCCAGCAGCTTGGTAGGGACGACCGGGGATACGCAGTATTTT. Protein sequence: CASSLVGTTGDTQYF.

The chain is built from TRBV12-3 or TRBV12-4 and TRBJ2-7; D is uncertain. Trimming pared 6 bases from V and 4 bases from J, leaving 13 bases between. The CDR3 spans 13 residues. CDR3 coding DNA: TGTGCCAGCAGGGAAAACAGCCGTTACGAGCAGTACTTC. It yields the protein CASRENSRYEQYF.

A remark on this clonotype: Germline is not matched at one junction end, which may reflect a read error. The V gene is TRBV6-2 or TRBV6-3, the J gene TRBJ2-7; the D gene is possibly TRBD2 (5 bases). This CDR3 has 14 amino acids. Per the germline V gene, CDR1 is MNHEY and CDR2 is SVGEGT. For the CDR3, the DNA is TGTGCCAGCAGTTACTCGCGGGCCAACTACGAGCAGTCCTTC. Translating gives CASSYSRANYEQSF.

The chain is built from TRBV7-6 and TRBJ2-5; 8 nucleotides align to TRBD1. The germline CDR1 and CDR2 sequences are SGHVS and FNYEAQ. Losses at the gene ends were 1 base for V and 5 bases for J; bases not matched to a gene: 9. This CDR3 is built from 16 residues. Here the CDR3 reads CASSLGSQGAYETQYF. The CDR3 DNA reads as TGTGCCAGCAGCTTAGGGTCCCAGGGGGCTTACGAGACCCAGTACTTC.